A single sample gave rise to the 7 T cell receptor beta chains below, sequenced in a study of T cells in Graves' hyperthyroidism and ophthalmopathy. The source material, RNA transcripts, was used to amplify TCR beta CDR3 regions. First-round RT-PCR targeting the TCR CDR3 was performed with the HTBI primer set. Each CDR3 protein gets one entry after TCRdb re-called the multiplex PCR reads with MiXCR. Seen here are hundreds of thousands of distinct CDR3 sequences, 13% to 15% observed once, and the top ten hold around 13%. The sample taken for sequencing was blood. The source of these receptors is a woman between 45 and 60 years old with Graves' ophthalmopathy.

This clonotype was seen many times. The V and J genes are TRBV5-1 and TRBJ1-2, with D unclear. CDR3 length equals 16 residues. Germline V gene lookup returns CDR1 SGHRS and CDR2 YFSETQ. V was cut by 0 bases and J by 5 bases, with 17 bases left in between. The chain's CDR3 is CASSLAGFGRQYGYTF. The CDR3 DNA reads as TGCGCCAGCAGCTTGGCCGGGTTCGGACGGCAATATGGCTACACCTTC.

J is TRBJ2-1 and V is TRBV6-2 or TRBV6-3; D is ambiguous. V was cut by 2 bases and J by 10 bases, with 12 bases left in between. CDR1 MNHEY and CDR2 SVGEGT come from the germline V gene. The CDR3 extends over 13 amino acids. CDR3 DNA sequence: TGTGCCAGCAGTTACAGTTTGGCAACAGAGCAGTTCTTC. This encodes CASSYSLATEQFF.

This clonotype was found many times. The chain couples TRBV2 to TRBJ1-2, with 7 positions matching TRBD1. With 6 bases clipped from V and 4 bases from J, the junction kept 8 bases outside the gene matches. CDR3 length: 14 amino acids. Per the germline V gene, CDR1 is SNHLY and CDR2 is FYNNEI. For the CDR3, the DNA is TGTGCCAGCAGCGAACAGGGGTATGGCTATGGCTACACCTTC. Translation gives CASSEQGYGYGYTF.

This clonotype was seen repeatedly, ten times or more. The J gene is TRBJ2-1, the V gene TRBV6-2 or TRBV6-3; TRBD2 matches at 10 bases. Germline V gene data show CDR1 as MNHEY and CDR2 as SVGEGT. This CDR3 has 15 amino acids. The V segment lost 6 bases and the J segment 5 bases; nucleotides outside the gene matches: 7. The CDR3 loop reads CASRQLAGKHNEQFF. CDR3 sequence (DNA): TGTGCCAGCAGGCAACTAGCGGGGAAACACAATGAGCAGTTCTTC.

This clonotype showed up many times. This chain connects TRBV4-1 to TRBJ1-1; perhaps TRBD1 as D (6 bases). Germline CDR1 is MGHRA and CDR2 is YSYEKL. The CDR3 contains 13 residues. The V end was cut by 9 bases, the J end by 2 bases, with 13 bases between. The CDR3 here is CASSRGFNTEAFF. In nucleotides, the CDR3 is TGCGCCAGTAGCAGGGGCTTCAACACTGAAGCTTTCTTT.

This clonotype appeared many times. CDR3 sequence (DNA): TGTGCCTGGAGTAGTAGGGGGTGGAAAAACTATGGCTACACCTTC. It codes for CAWSSRGWKNYGYTF. The chain employs TRBV30 and TRBJ1-2; D is possibly TRBD1 (6 bases). Per germline, CDR1 GTSNPN and CDR2 SVGIG (reference sequence). This CDR3 contains 15 residues. V was trimmed by 2 bases and J by 2 bases, leaving 15 bases between them.

The rearrangement links TRBV19 to TRBJ1-2; a weak D match, TRBD1 (6 bases). The CDR3 extends over 13 amino acids. V was pared by 3 bases and J by 8 bases, with 13 bases between. Germline V gives CDR1 LNHDA, CDR2 SQIVND (reference sequence). This CDR3 reads CASSIGGLGGYTF. CDR3 sequence (DNA): TGTGCCAGTAGTATCGGGGGGCTGGGAGGCTACACCTTC.